This T cell receptor (beta chain) originates from a study of T-cell memory formation after mild COVID-19. As for this clonotype: The antigen is unknown.

Study-wide results and caveats: Clonal second-wave expansions that peaked on day 37 had unconfirmed SARS-CoV-2 specificity.

Per the germline V gene, CDR1 is SGDLS and CDR2 is YYNGEE. V lost 3 bases, J lost 2 bases, and 6 bases stayed unmatched. This CDR3 has 15 residues. Each CDR3 protein gets one entry after TCRdb re-called the 5' RACE reads with MiXCR. The sample records 40,000 to 60,000 distinct CDR3 sequences, around a quarter being singletons. This TCR was sampled from a man aged 18 to 35 who had mild COVID-19 (a few samples of this study predate the infection). Cell type and time point are not known. The material sequenced was PBMCs or a T cell subset sorted from them (not recorded which). The V and J genes are TRBV9 and TRBJ2-3, with TRBD2 matching 7 bases. The CDR3 is CASSANGGYTDTQYF. CDR3 sequence (DNA): TGTGCCAGCAGCGCGAACGGGGGGTACACAGATACGCAGTATTTT.